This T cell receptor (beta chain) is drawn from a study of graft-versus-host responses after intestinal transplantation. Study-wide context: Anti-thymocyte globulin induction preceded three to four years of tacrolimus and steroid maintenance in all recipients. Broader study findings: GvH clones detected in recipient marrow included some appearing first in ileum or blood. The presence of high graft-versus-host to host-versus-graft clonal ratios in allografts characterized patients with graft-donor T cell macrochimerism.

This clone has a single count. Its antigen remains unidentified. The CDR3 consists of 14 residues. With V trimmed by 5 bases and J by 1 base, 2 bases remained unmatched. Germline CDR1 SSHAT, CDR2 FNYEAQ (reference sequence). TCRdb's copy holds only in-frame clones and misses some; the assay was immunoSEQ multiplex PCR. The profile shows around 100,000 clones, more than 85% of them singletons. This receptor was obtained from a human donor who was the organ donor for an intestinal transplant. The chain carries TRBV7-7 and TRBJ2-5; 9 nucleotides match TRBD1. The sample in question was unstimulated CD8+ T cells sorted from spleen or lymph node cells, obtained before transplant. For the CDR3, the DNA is TGTGCCAGCAGCGTGGGACAGGGCCAAGAGACCCAGTACTTC. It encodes CASSVGQGQETQYF.